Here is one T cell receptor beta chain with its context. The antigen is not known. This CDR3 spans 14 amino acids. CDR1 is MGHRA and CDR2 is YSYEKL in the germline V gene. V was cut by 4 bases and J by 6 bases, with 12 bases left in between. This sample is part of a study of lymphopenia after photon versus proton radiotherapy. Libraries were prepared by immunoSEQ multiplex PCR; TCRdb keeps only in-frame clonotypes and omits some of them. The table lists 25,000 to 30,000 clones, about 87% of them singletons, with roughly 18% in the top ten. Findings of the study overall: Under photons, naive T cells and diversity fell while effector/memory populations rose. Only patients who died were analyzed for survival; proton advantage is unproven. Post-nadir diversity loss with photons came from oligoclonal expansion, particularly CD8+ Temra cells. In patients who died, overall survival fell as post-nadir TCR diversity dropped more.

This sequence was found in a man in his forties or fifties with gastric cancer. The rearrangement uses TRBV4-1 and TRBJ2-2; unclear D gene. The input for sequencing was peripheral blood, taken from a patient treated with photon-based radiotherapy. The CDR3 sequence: CASSPAAFPGELFF. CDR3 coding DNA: TGCGCCAGCAGCCCCGCGGCTTTTCCCGGGGAGCTGTTTTTT.